This entry features one T cell receptor beta chain sequence. Participants' reported clinical history set cohort assignment. Symptom resolution, clearance, or two negative PCRs marked the recovered donors of Cohort 3. The V gene's germline CDR1 is MNHEY and CDR2 SMNVEV (reference sequence). The CDR3 runs 15 residues. Trimming pared 8 bases from V and 1 base from J, leaving 17 bases between. This sample is part of a study of blood T cell repertoires in COVID-19. Study at large: The study drew acute and convalescent COVID-19 samples from the United States, Italy and Spain. The cDNA or gDNA used as material had been derived from T cells, B-cell-depleted T cells, or PBMCs.

Sequenced by immunoSEQ multiplex PCR; TCRdb stores in-frame clones only, minus some. The table has 200,000 to 300,000 clones, just over 85% seen once. The genes are TRBV27 and TRBJ2-5, with a possible D match to TRBD1 (6 bases). The sample was PBMCs or T cells enriched from blood (not recorded which). The sequence was obtained from a man in his forties or fifties who had recovered from COVID-19. CDR3 residues: CASSARRGGQETQYF. Here the CDR3 DNA reads TGTGCCAGCTCGGCGAGGCGAGGGGGCCAAGAGACCCAGTACTTC.